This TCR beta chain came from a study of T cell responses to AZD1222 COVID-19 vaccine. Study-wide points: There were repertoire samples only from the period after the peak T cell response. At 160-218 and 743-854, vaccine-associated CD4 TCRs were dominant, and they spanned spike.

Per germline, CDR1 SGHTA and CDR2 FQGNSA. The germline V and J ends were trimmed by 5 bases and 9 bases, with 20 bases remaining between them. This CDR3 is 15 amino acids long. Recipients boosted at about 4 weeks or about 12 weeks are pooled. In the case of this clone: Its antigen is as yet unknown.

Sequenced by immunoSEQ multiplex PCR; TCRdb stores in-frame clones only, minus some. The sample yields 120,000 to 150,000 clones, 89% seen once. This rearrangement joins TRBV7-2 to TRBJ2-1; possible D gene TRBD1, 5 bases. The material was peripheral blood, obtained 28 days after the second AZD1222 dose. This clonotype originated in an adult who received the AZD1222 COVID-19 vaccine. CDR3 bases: TGTGCCAGCAGCCTTTCAGGGTTGGGGATTGGTGAGCAGTTCTTC. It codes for CASSLSGLGIGEQFF.